The 31 T cell receptor beta chains reported below all come from one sample, sequenced in a study of monozygotic twins with inflammatory bowel disease. TCRdb re-called the 5' RACE reads and catalogs CDR3 proteins one per entry, DNA excluded. This sample contains approximately 160,000 distinct CDR3 sequences. What was sequenced was blood. These receptors all stem from a human donor with ulcerative colitis or Crohn's disease, or a healthy co-twin of an affected twin (not recorded which).

The J gene is TRBJ1-1, the V gene TRBV9. The CDR3 has 12 amino acids. CDR1 SGDLS and CDR2 YYNGEE come from the germline V gene. CDR3 amino acids: CASSGGDPEAFF.

V usage is TRBV5-5 and J usage is TRBJ2-7; no DNA is available, so the TRBD1 call from TCRdb remains unchecked. The CDR3 length is 15 residues. Germline-derived CDR1 and CDR2 are SGHKS and YYEKEE (reference sequence). The CDR3 region is CASSSQRGPFYEQYF. Looking up the rest from reference TRBV5-5 and TRBJ2-7 gives the full variable domain: DAGVTQSPTHLIKTRGQQVTLRCSPISGHKSVSWYQQVLGQGPQFIFQYYEKEERGRGNFPDRFSARQFPNYSSELNVNALLLGDSALYLCASSSQRGPFYEQYFGPGTRLTVT.

The gene calls are TRBV3-1 and TRBJ1-6. The CDR3 runs 15 residues. From germline, CDR1 is LGHDT and CDR2 YNNKEL (reference sequence). The CDR3 sequence is CASSQGKVRIPPLHF. The full variable domain, rest sourced from reference TRBV3-1 and TRBJ1-6, is DTAVSQTPKYLVTQMGNDKSIKCEQNLGHDTMYWYKQDSKKFLKIMFSYNNKELIINETVPNRFSPKSPDKAHLNLHINSLELGDSAVYFCASSQGKVRIPPLHFGNGTRLTVT.

The V call is TRBV5-1, the J call TRBJ2-3; TCRdb names TRBD2, which stays unverified in the absence of DNA. This CDR3 spans 16 amino acids. Germline V gene sequence: CDR1 SGHRS, CDR2 YFSETQ. CDR3 protein: CASSSLEPSGTDTQYF.

This chain uses TRBV14 with TRBJ1-1; TCRdb picks TRBD1, but there is no DNA to check that call. The CDR3 loop spans 17 amino acids. Germline values: CDR1 SGHDN, CDR2 FVKESK. CDR3 residues: CASRGTGEIGSGTEAFF.

The rearrangement links TRBV25-1 to TRBJ1-1. CDR3 length equals 11 residues. The germline CDR1 and CDR2 sequences are MGHDK and SYGVNS. Here the CDR3 reads CASSVTGEAFF.

The chain recombines TRBV12-3 or TRBV12-4 with TRBJ2-1; TCRdb proposes TRBD1, but this gene call is untestable without DNA. This CDR3 is built from 17 residues. The chain's CDR3 is CASSGLDSLFSYNEQFF.

The rearrangement uses TRBV20-1 and TRBJ2-4; with no DNA, the TCRdb D assignment of TRBD1 cannot be verified. Germline assignment: CDR1 DFQATT and CDR2 SNEGSKA (reference sequence). This CDR3 is 15 amino acids long. The CDR3 spells CSAPRDTLAKNIQYF.

The gene calls are TRBV5-1 and TRBJ1-1; the D call from TCRdb, TRBD1, cannot be confirmed without DNA. Germline lookup yields CDR1 SGHRS and CDR2 YFSETQ. The CDR3 runs to 15 residues. CDR3 region: CASSAGQGAFAEAFF. Complete variable domain (other parts from reference TRBV5-1 and TRBJ1-1): KAGVTQTPRYLIKTRGQQVTLSCSPISGHRSVSWYQQTPGQGLQFLFEYFSETQRNKGNFPGRFSGRQFSNSRSEMNVSTLELGDSALYLCASSAGQGAFAEAFFGQGTRLTVV.

The V call is TRBV7-2, the J call TRBJ2-7. The germline CDR1 and CDR2 sequences are SGHTA and FQGNSA. The CDR3 is 15 amino acids. CDR3 sequence reads: CASSLDGRGLSEQYF.

This chain uses TRBV28 with TRBJ1-6; TCRdb's D call of TRBD1 is untestable without DNA. The length of the CDR3 is 15 residues. Germline V gene sequence: CDR1 MDHEN, CDR2 SYDVKM. CDR3 amino acids: CASSPPGVTNSPLHF.

V and J are TRBV2 and TRBJ1-2; the D call from TCRdb, TRBD1, cannot be confirmed without DNA. This CDR3 comprises 14 residues. Per germline, CDR1 SNHLY and CDR2 FYNNEI. The chain's CDR3 is CASRDRGGSYGYTF.

The gene calls are TRBV30 and TRBJ1-2; TCRdb outputs TRBD1, but without DNA this stays unchecked. This CDR3 is 12 amino acids long. Germline V lookup: CDR1 GTSNPN, CDR2 SVGIG (reference sequence). CDR3: CAWSPGQGGYTF.

The V call is TRBV25-1, the J call TRBJ2-5. The CDR3 runs 15 residues. The germline V gene has CDR1 MGHDK and CDR2 SYGVNS. The CDR3 loop reads CASSDPASLGETQYF.

This chain joins TRBV5-1 and TRBJ1-1. CDR1 is SGHRS and CDR2 is YFSETQ in the germline V gene. This CDR3 is built from 15 residues. Here the CDR3 reads CASSSTSRELSPAFF. Drawing the rest from reference TRBV5-1 and TRBJ1-1, the complete variable domain is KAGVTQTPRYLIKTRGQQVTLSCSPISGHRSVSWYQQTPGQGLQFLFEYFSETQRNKGNFPGRFSGRQFSNSRSEMNVSTLELGDSALYLCASSSTSRELSPAFFGQGTRLTVV.

This chain links TRBV5-1 with TRBJ2-3. Germline V gene sequence: CDR1 SGHRS, CDR2 YFSETQ. The CDR3 covers 16 residues. Here the CDR3 reads CASSSAATSSTDTQYF.

The CDR3 reads CASRRRGDSVNTEAFF. The J gene is TRBJ1-1, the V gene TRBV6-2 or TRBV6-3; the TCRdb D gene call, TRBD1, has no DNA to confirm it. The germline V gene encodes CDR1 MNHEY and CDR2 SVGEGT. The CDR3 consists of 16 residues.

V is TRBV5-1 and J is TRBJ2-5. Per germline, CDR1 SGHRS and CDR2 YFSETQ. The CDR3 has 12 residues. CDR3 protein: CASSLGQETQYF.

J is TRBJ2-6 and V is TRBV6-4; TCRdb lists TRBD1, though no DNA is available to test this call. The CDR3 runs to 17 residues. CDR1 is MRHNA and CDR2 is SNTAGT in the germline V gene. CDR3 residues: CASSLSGTSSGANVLTF.

The V gene is TRBV30, the J gene TRBJ2-1. The germline gives CDR1 GTSNPN, CDR2 SVGIG (reference sequence). This CDR3 has 15 residues. CDR3: CAWSVGSSSYNEQFF.

This chain connects TRBV14 to TRBJ2-1; TCRdb returns TRBD1, unconfirmable since there is no DNA. CDR3 length: 19 residues. Per germline, CDR1 SGHDN and CDR2 FVKESK. The CDR3: CASSQDKPQGGAGYNEQFF.

V usage is TRBV7-9 and J usage is TRBJ2-1; TCRdb's D call of TRBD1 is untestable without DNA. Germline V gene data show CDR1 as SEHNR and CDR2 as FQNEAQ (reference sequence). The CDR3 has 17 residues. The CDR3 here is CASSLGPLRGIRNEQFF.

This chain joins TRBV7-9 and TRBJ2-7. Germline V gives CDR1 SEHNR, CDR2 FQNEAQ (reference sequence). The CDR3 is made up of 13 amino acids. CDR3 sequence reads: CASSSTGPHEQYF.

The V call is TRBV5-1, the J call TRBJ2-7; the D gene TCRdb calls, TRBD1, cannot be checked with no DNA. The CDR3 spans 14 residues. Germline-derived CDR1 and CDR2 are SGHRS and YFSETQ. CDR3 loop: CASSPGRAIYEQYF.

The gene calls are TRBV27 and TRBJ2-1; the D call from TCRdb, TRBD1, cannot be confirmed without DNA. CDR3 length: 13 residues. Germline-derived CDR1 and CDR2 are MNHEY and SMNVEV (reference sequence). The CDR3: CASSSPQQARKFF.

The rearrangement joins TRBV5-1 to TRBJ1-3; TCRdb gives TRBD1 as the D gene, but with no DNA this cannot be confirmed. CDR1 SGHRS and CDR2 YFSETQ come from the germline V gene. The CDR3 has 17 residues. CDR3 protein: CASSLDQGAKVGNTIYF.

The rearrangement uses TRBV6-1 and TRBJ2-7; checking the TCRdb D call of TRBD1 is not possible without DNA. The CDR3 extends over 15 amino acids. Germline assignment: CDR1 MNHNS and CDR2 SASEGT. The CDR3 here is CASSGRQGLVYEQYF.

The chain combines TRBV27 with TRBJ1-1; TCRdb designates TRBD1, a call that cannot be tested without DNA. From germline, CDR1 is MNHEY and CDR2 SMNVEV (reference sequence). This CDR3 contains 15 residues. This chain's CDR3 is CASRTGGYMNTEAFF.

The V and J genes are TRBV6-5 and TRBJ2-3; TCRdb's assignment of TRBD1 cannot be checked, as there is no DNA. The CDR3 is 12 residues long. The germline V gene encodes CDR1 MNHEY and CDR2 SVGAGI. CDR3 sequence: CASSRSGTAQYF.

J is TRBJ2-7 and V is TRBV6-1; TCRdb selects TRBD1, and the lack of DNA leaves this call unchecked. There are 15 residues in the CDR3. Germline CDR1 reads MNHNS; CDR2 reads SASEGT. The CDR3 loop reads CASRAPGTGDYEQYF.

The CDR3 is CASNLDLGGSTGELFF. The genes are TRBV2 and TRBJ2-2; TCRdb calls TRBD1, which cannot be checked without DNA. This CDR3 is 16 amino acids long. In germline, CDR1 is SNHLY, CDR2 FYNNEI.